Below are 7 T cell receptor beta chains sequenced from a single sample in a study of T cell responses to AZD1222 COVID-19 vaccine. The assay was immunoSEQ multiplex PCR, and TCRdb's table has in-frame clones only and misses some. The profile shows 100,000 or so clones, roughly 84% of them singletons. The source was peripheral blood, collected on day 0 of AZD1222 vaccination. Receptors were obtained from an adult in good health.

The rearrangement links TRBV28 to TRBJ1-2; no clear D. The length of the CDR3 is 13 residues. Trimming removed 4 bases from V and 4 bases from J, with 10 bases in between. Germline V gives CDR1 MDHEN, CDR2 SYDVKM. The CDR3 region is CASSSGWSYGYTF. CDR3 in DNA: TGTGCCAGCAGTTCCGGGTGGTCCTATGGCTACACCTTC.

The chain combines TRBV19 with TRBJ1-1, with D unclear. CDR1 is LNHDA, CDR2 SQIVND, per germline (reference sequence). The CDR3 sequence is 13 residues long. Trimming removed 5 bases from V and 7 bases from J, with 14 bases in between. CDR3 nucleotide sequence: TGTGCCAGTAGTCCCCGCGGGCTGGATGAAGCTTTCTTT. Its translation: CASSPRGLDEAFF.

This chain uses TRBV19 with TRBJ1-2; 8 nucleotides align to TRBD1. Trimming cost V 7 bases and J 5 bases; bases outside gene matches: 12. This CDR3 comprises 15 residues. Germline V CDR1 and CDR2: LNHDA, SQIVND (reference sequence). CDR3 loop: CASTPLDRGGYGYTF. The CDR3 DNA is TGTGCCAGTACCCCGCTTGACAGGGGAGGGTATGGCTACACCTTC.

Only a few counts were recorded for this clone. The chain is built from TRBV2 and TRBJ2-2; the match to TRBD2 covers 12 bases. Germline loops: CDR1 SNHLY, CDR2 FYNNEI. The CDR3 extends over 15 amino acids. Unmatched junction bases numbered 0, after V lost 4 bases and J lost 3 bases. CDR3 loop: CASSGLAGDTGELFF. CDR3 DNA sequence: TGTGCCAGCAGTGGACTAGCGGGAGACACCGGGGAGCTGTTTTTT.

By share, this clone ranks as medium-sized. The gene calls are TRBV20-1 and TRBJ2-5; possible D gene TRBD2, 5 bases. Deletions cut 3 bases from V and 5 bases from J, with 16 bases between. From germline, CDR1 is DFQATT and CDR2 SNEGSKA (reference sequence). CDR3 length: 14 amino acids. The CDR3, as DNA: TGCAGTGCTAGTTCACTAGGCCAAGAGGAGACCCAGTACTTC. Its protein is CSASSLGQEETQYF.

The V and J genes are TRBV5-4 and TRBJ2-5; the D call may be TRBD1 or TRBD2 (5 bases each). The CDR3 length is 14 residues. CDR1 is SGHNT and CDR2 is YYREEE in the germline V gene (reference sequence). V dropped 5 bases and J dropped 4 bases, with 15 bases sitting between them. The CDR3 DNA reads as TGTGCCAGCAGTTCCCAAGGGGCGGGAGAGACCCAGTACTTC. This encodes CASSSQGAGETQYF.

The gene calls are TRBV27 and TRBJ2-3; 8 positions agree with TRBD2. Germline trimming cut 0 bases from V and 1 base from J; bases unmatched to any gene: 9. The CDR3 has 18 residues. Per the germline V gene, CDR1 is MNHEY and CDR2 is SMNVEV (reference sequence). CDR3 region: CASSLSWTGTRRTDTQYF. CDR3 coding DNA: TGTGCCAGCAGTTTATCGTGGACCGGGACTAGACGCACAGATACGCAGTATTTT.